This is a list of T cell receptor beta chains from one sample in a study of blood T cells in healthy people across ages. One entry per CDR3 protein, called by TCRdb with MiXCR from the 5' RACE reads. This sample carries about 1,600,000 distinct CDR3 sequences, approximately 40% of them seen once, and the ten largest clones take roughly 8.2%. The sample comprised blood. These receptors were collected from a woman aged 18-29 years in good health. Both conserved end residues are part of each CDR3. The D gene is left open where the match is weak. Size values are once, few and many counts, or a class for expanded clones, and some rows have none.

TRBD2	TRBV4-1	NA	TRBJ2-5	CASSQDRLAGGLQETQYF	TGCGCCAGCAGCCAAGATAGGCTAGCGGGGGGGCTCCAAGAGACCCAGTACTTC
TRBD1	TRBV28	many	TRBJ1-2	CASSSPGQFYGYTF	TGTGCCAGCAGTTCACCGGGACAGTTCTATGGCTACACCTTC
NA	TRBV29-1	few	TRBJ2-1	CSAGTPPSYNEQFF	TGCAGCGCCGGGACACCTCCCTCCTACAATGAGCAGTTCTTC
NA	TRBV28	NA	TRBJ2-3	CASSSVGDRTDTQYF	TGTGCCAGCAGTTCTGTCGGGGACCGCACAGATACGCAGTATTTT
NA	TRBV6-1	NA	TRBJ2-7	CAGSAGGLQYEQYF	TGTGCCGGCAGTGCCGGTGGACTGCAGTACGAGCAGTACTTC
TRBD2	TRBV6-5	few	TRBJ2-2	CATHRGTRHTGELFF	TGTGCCACCCATCGTGGGACTAGACACACCGGGGAGCTGTTTTTT
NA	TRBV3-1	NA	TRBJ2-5	CASSQDPAFQETQYF	TGTGCCAGCAGCCAAGATCCAGCGTTCCAAGAGACCCAGTACTTC
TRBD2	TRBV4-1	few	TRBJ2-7	CASSQGLASPREQYF	TGCGCCAGCAGCCAGGGACTAGCGAGCCCTCGGGAGCAGTACTTC
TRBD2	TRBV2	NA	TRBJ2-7	CASSEWGPSGGSYEQYF	TGTGCCAGCAGTGAATGGGGCCCTAGCGGGGGGTCCTACGAGCAGTACTTC
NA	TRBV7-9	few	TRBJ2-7	CASSTTQGINEQYF	TGTGCCAGCAGTACTACACAGGGTATTAACGAGCAGTACTTC
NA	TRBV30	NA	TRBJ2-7	CAWSDLSYEQYF	TGTGCCTGGAGTGACCTGAGCTACGAGCAGTACTTC
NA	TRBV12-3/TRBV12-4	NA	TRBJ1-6	CASSYQASYNSPLHF	TGTGCCAGCAGTTATCAGGCGAGCTATAATTCACCCCTCCACTTT
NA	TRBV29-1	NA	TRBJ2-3	CSSRDSTDTQYF	TGCAGCTCCCGGGACTCCACAGATACGCAGTATTTT
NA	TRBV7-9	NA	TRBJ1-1	CASSLAGHGPTEAFF	TGTGCCAGCAGCTTAGCCGGGCACGGGCCCACTGAAGCTTTCTTT
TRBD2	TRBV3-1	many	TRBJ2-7	CASSQGISGSSYEQYF	TGTGCCAGCAGCCAAGGTATTAGCGGGAGCTCCTACGAGCAGTACTTC
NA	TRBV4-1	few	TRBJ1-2	CASSPPLGGYTF	TGCGCCAGCAGCCCCCCCCTGGGTGGCTACACCTTC
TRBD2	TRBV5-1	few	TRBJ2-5	CASSLVSGGAQSRSTQYF	TGCGCCAGCAGCTTGGTTAGCGGGGGGGCTCAGAGTCGGTCGACCCAGTACTTC
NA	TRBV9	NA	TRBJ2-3	CASSAVTGIELLDTQYF	TGTGCCAGCAGCGCTGTGACGGGGATAGAGTTATTGGATACGCAGTATTTT
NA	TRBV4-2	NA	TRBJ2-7	CASSQDLGGDGYEQYF	TGTGCCAGCAGCCAAGATCTTGGGGGAGATGGCTACGAGCAGTACTTC
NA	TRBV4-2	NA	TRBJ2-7	CASSQEGGLSDEQYF	TGTGCCAGCAGCCAAGAGGGCGGCCTCTCCGACGAGCAGTACTTC
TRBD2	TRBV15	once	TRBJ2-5	CATSSWGGLTYNEQYF	TGTGCCACCAGCAGCTGGGGGGGACTAACCTACAATGAGCAGTACTTC
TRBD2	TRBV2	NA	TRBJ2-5	CASRKTSGAETQYF	TGTGCCAGCAGGAAGACTAGCGGGGCAGAGACCCAGTACTTT
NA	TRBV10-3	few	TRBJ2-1	CAISSPSYGKRNEQFF	TGTGCCATCAGTTCACCGTCATACGGCAAACGCAATGAGCAGTTCTTC
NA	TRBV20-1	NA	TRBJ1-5	CSARVTSNQPQHF	TGCAGTGCTAGAGTTACTAGCAATCAGCCCCAGCATTTT
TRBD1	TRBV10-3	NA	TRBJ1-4	CAMRSQGDEKLFF	TGTGCCATGAGATCCCAGGGGGATGAAAAACTGTTTTTT
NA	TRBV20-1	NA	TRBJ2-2	CSAISGPGELFF	TGCAGTGCTATCAGCGGCCCCGGGGAGCTGTTTTTT
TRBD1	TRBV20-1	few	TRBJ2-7	CSAGDRVYEQYF	TGCAGTGCTGGGGACAGGGTCTACGAGCAGTACTTC
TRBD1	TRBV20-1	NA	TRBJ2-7	CSAIDRGGGEQYF	TGCAGTGCTATCGACAGGGGGGGTGGGGAGCAGTACTTC
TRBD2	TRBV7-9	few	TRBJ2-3	CASSPLAGGPVGTQYF	TGTGCCAGCAGCCCCCTAGCGGGGGGTCCCGTTGGTACGCAGTATTTT
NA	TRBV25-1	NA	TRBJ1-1	CASSEPGTLNTEAFF	TGTGCCAGCAGTGAACCAGGGACCTTGAACACTGAAGCTTTCTTT
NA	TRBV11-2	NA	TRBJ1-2	CASTLGTYGYTF	TGTGCCAGCACTCTGGGGACATATGGCTACACCTTC
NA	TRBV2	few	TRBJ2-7	CASNPDYEQYF	TGTGCCAGCAATCCAGACTACGAGCAGTACTTC
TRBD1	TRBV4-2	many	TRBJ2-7	CASSQAEGDRGSYEQYF	TGTGCCAGCAGCCAGGCAGAAGGGGACAGGGGCTCCTACGAGCAGTACTTC
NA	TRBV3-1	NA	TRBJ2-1	CASSALGVGYNEQFF	TGTGCCAGCAGCGCCCTAGGGGTGGGATACAATGAGCAGTTCTTC
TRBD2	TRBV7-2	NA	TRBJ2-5	CASSLDTERGGETQYF	TGTGCCAGCAGCTTAGATACGGAGCGGGGCGGGGAGACCCAGTACTTC
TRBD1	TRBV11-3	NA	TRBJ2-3	CASGLSPPGQGITDTQYF	TGTGCCAGCGGCTTATCCCCGCCGGGACAGGGGATAACAGATACGCAGTATTTT
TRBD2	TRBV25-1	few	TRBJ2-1	CASSDEREGASGPYNEQFF	TGTGCCAGCAGTGACGAGAGGGAAGGGGCTAGCGGGCCCTACAATGAGCAGTTCTTC
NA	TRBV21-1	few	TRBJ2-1	CASSKYGGSGSGSYNEQFF	TGTGCCAGCAGCAAATACGGCGGGAGCGGCTCTGGCTCCTACAATGAGCAGTTCTTC
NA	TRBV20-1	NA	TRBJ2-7	CSGSPGGSYEQYF	TGCAGTGGTAGTCCGGGCGGGTCCTACGAGCAGTACTTC
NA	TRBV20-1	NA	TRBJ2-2	CSADGPGVNTGELFF	TGCAGTGCTGACGGTCCAGGGGTTAACACCGGGGAGCTGTTTTTT
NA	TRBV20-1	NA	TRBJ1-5	CSASSRGNQPQHF	TGCAGTGCTAGCTCCAGGGGAAATCAGCCCCAGCATTTT
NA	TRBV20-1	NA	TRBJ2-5	CSAYEETQYF	TGCAGTGCTTATGAGGAGACCCAGTACTTC
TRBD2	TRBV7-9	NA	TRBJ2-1	CASSPKLAGPYNEQFF	TGTGCCAGCAGCCCCAAACTAGCGGGGCCCTACAATGAGCAGTTCTTC
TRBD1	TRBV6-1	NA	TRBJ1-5	CASTRRFGQGSNQPQHF	TGTGCCAGCACTCGGAGATTCGGACAGGGATCAAATCAGCCCCAGCATTTT
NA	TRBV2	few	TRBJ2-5	CASTGSEWTQYF	TGTGCCAGCACCGGGTCAGAGTGGACCCAGTACTTC
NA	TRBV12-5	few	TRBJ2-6	CASGTTGANVLTF	TGTGCTAGTGGGACAACCGGGGCCAACGTCCTGACTTTC
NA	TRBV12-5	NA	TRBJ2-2	CASATPEGTGELFF	TGTGCTAGTGCTACTCCTGAGGGCACCGGGGAGCTGTTTTTT
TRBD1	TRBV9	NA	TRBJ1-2	CASSVSGTDYGYTF	TGTGCCAGCAGCGTAAGTGGGACAGACTATGGCTACACCTTC
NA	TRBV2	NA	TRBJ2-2	CASTRLGSNTGELFF	TGTGCCAGCACTCGGCTAGGCTCGAACACCGGGGAGCTGTTTTTT
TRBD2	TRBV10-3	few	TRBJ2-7	CAISAGTSGRGSYEQYF	TGTGCCATCAGCGCCGGGACTAGCGGAAGAGGGTCCTACGAGCAGTACTTC
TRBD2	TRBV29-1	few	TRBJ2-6	CSVELAGETSGANVLTF	TGCAGCGTTGAATTAGCGGGAGAAACATCCGGGGCCAACGTCCTGACTTTC
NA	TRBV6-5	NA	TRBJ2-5	CASSWDRAEETQYF	TGTGCCAGCAGTTGGGATCGGGCAGAAGAGACCCAGTACTTC
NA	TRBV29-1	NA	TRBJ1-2	CSVVDSPWGGTYGYTF	TGCAGCGTTGTCGACTCTCCTTGGGGTGGGACTTATGGCTACACCTTC
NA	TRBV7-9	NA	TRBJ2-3	CASSRDDRFTDTQYF	TGTGCCAGCAGCAGGGACGACCGCTTCACAGATACGCAGTATTTT
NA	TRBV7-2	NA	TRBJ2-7	CASSPLMGTGEQYF	TGTGCCAGCAGCCCTCTTATGGGGACGGGCGAGCAGTACTTC
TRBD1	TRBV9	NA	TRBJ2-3	CASNTGQDPNFTSDTQYF	TGTGCCAGCAACACAGGACAGGACCCTAATTTTACTTCAGATACGCAGTATTTT
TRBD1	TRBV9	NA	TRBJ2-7	CASSPSTGPSYEQYF	TGTGCCAGCAGCCCATCGACAGGGCCATCCTACGAGCAGTACTTC
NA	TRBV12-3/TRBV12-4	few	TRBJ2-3	CASLSEYLTPDTQYF	TGTGCCAGCCTCTCAGAGTACCTAACCCCAGATACGCAGTATTTT